The rows below give T cell receptor beta chains drawn from one sample of a study of response to subunit inactivated influenza vaccine. TCRdb reanalysed the RT-PCR reads using MiXCR and keeps one entry per CDR3 protein. The data show roughly 670,000 distinct CDR3 sequences, 14% seen once. The material was PBMCs from blood, obtained roughly 15 days before vaccination. These receptors originate from a man aged 45 to 65 who received an inactivated influenza vaccine. Both conserved end residues are part of each CDR3. Each record gives: J gene, V gene, D gene, clone size, CDR3 DNA, CDR3 protein. A D gene is named only where the DNA matches it firmly. The listing skips clone size in some rows; elsewhere it reads once, few, many or a size class.

>TRBJ2-7|TRBV7-9|.|.
TGTGCCAGCAGCTTAACTACAGGGATCCACGAGCAGTACTTC
CASSLTTGIHEQYF
>TRBJ2-7|TRBV5-1|.|few
TGCGCCAGCAGCTTGTTTACAGACTCCTACGAGCAGTACTTC
CASSLFTDSYEQYF
>TRBJ2-3|TRBV5-1|TRBD2|.
TGCGCCAGCAGCTTCGGGGCTAGCGGGAGCACAGATACGCAGTATTTT
CASSFGASGSTDTQYF
>TRBJ2-3|TRBV9|.|.
TGTGCCAGCAGTCGGGGGCCCTTCACAGATACGCAGTATTTT
CASSRGPFTDTQYF
>TRBJ1-2|TRBV7-2|.|few
TGTGCCAGCAGCTTAGAAAGGACCAGCTATGGCTACACCTTC
CASSLERTSYGYTF
>TRBJ2-7|TRBV28|TRBD1|.
TGTGCCAGCAGTTTGTTGGGACAGGGGTACTTC
CASSLLGQGYF
>TRBJ2-7|TRBV25-1|.|.
TGTGCCAGCGCGTGGAGGGTAGACGAGCAGTACTTC
CASAWRVDEQYF
>TRBJ1-1|TRBV12-3/TRBV12-4|.|few
TGTGCCAGCAGCCTTCCCGGGTCCTATACTGAAGCTTTCTTT
CASSLPGSYTEAFF
>TRBJ2-1|TRBV20-1|TRBD2|.
TGCAGTGCTCAGGGACTAGCGGGAGAGAATGAGCAGTTCTTC
CSAQGLAGENEQFF
>TRBJ2-5|TRBV5-1|.|many
TGCGCCAGCAGCTCGCACAGTCAAGAGACCCAGTACTTC
CASSSHSQETQYF
>TRBJ2-2|TRBV12-3/TRBV12-4|TRBD1|few
TGTGCCAGCAGCCGGGGACAGGGGGTCAACGGGGAGCTGTTTTTT
CASSRGQGVNGELFF
>TRBJ1-2|TRBV3-1|TRBD1|many
TGTGCCAGCAGCCAAAGCGGGACAGGGGGCACTGGCTACACCTTC
CASSQSGTGGTGYTF
>TRBJ2-1|TRBV2|TRBD1|many
TGTGCCAGTAAAGCGTACCGGGACAGGGTCTACAATGAGCAGTTCTTC
CASKAYRDRVYNEQFF
>TRBJ2-7|TRBV19|TRBD1|.
TGTGCCAGTAGTATTTACCAGGGGGAAACCTACGAGCAGTACTTC
CASSIYQGETYEQYF
>TRBJ2-5|TRBV7-9|.|.
TGTGCCAGCAGGAGTTACCAAGAGACCCAGTACTTC
CASRSYQETQYF
>TRBJ2-1|TRBV9|TRBD2|.
TGTGCCAGCAGCCCCAGAGGACTAGCGGGGGGCAATGAGCAGTTCTTC
CASSPRGLAGGNEQFF
>TRBJ2-7|TRBV27|TRBD2|once
TGTGCCAGCAGGAATTTAGCGGGAGGGCCCGAGCAGTACTTC
CASRNLAGGPEQYF
>TRBJ2-1|TRBV10-3|TRBD2|few
TGTGCCATCAGTGAAATGTTGGGTGGGACTAGTGGTGATGAGCAGTTCTTC
CAISEMLGGTSGDEQFF
>TRBJ2-2|TRBV7-2|.|.
TGTGCCAGCAGTTCCCAAGGGAGCAACACCGGGGAGCTGTTTTTT
CASSSQGSNTGELFF
>TRBJ2-1|TRBV12-3/TRBV12-4|TRBD2|many
TGTGCCAGCAGACCCCTAGCGGGGCCCTACAATGAGCAGTTCTTC
CASRPLAGPYNEQFF
>TRBJ2-1|TRBV7-9|.|.
TGTGCCAGCAGCTTAAGTACTACGGTCAATGAGCAGTTCTTC
CASSLSTTVNEQFF
>TRBJ2-3|TRBV3-1|TRBD2|few
TGTGCCAGCAGCCTCTCCAGCGGGAGGGCCGATACGCAGTATTTT
CASSLSSGRADTQYF
>TRBJ2-3|TRBV14|.|many
TGTGCCAGCAGCCGCGGGGCTTCAGATACGCAGTATTTT
CASSRGASDTQYF
>TRBJ2-1|TRBV6-1|TRBD1|few
TGTGCCAGCAGCAGAATCCCGGGACAGGGGGCCAATGAGCAGTTCTTC
CASSRIPGQGANEQFF
>TRBJ2-5|TRBV5-1|.|.
TGCGCCAGCAGCGACGGTGGCGGGGAGACCCAGTACTTC
CASSDGGGETQYF
>TRBJ2-7|TRBV28|TRBD2|many
TGTGCCAGCAGTAGCGGGAGCCTTTCCAACGAGCAGTACTTC
CASSSGSLSNEQYF
>TRBJ2-5|TRBV5-1|TRBD1|few
TGCGCCAGCAGCTCCTACAGGGGGAGCCAAGAGACCCAGTACTTC
CASSSYRGSQETQYF
>TRBJ2-3|TRBV7-2|TRBD2|few
TGTGCCAGCAGCTCGGTAGCGGGGGCTTCATTCACAGATACGCAGTATTTT
CASSSVAGASFTDTQYF
>TRBJ2-4|TRBV29-1|.|many
TGCAGCGTTTCTCACATCGAGAACATTCAGTACTTC
CSVSHIENIQYF
>TRBJ1-4|TRBV6-2/TRBV6-3|.|few
TGTGCCAGCCGTCGCCGGGACCGTGAAAAACTGTTTTTT
CASRRRDREKLFF
>TRBJ2-5|TRBV15|.|.
TGTGCCACCAGCAAAGATCTGGGAGGAGAGACCCAGTACTTC
CATSKDLGGETQYF
>TRBJ2-3|TRBV20-1|.|many
TGCAGTGCTAGAGCGGGCCACGGAGATACGCAGTATTTT
CSARAGHGDTQYF
>TRBJ2-4|TRBV4-1|TRBD1|few
TGCGCCAGCAGCCAGCTTATTCCGGGACAGGGGCTTCTAGCCAAAAACATTCAGTACTTC
CASSQLIPGQGLLAKNIQYF
>TRBJ2-3|TRBV10-3|.|few
TGTGCCATCAGTGAGTCGGCGGGGCTGGGGGTATACACAGATACGCAGTATTTT
CAISESAGLGVYTDTQYF
>TRBJ1-1|TRBV6-5|.|few
TGTGCCAGCACCCAGGACTTTCGGAGGGCTTTCTTT
CASTQDFRRAFF
>TRBJ2-2|TRBV12-3/TRBV12-4|.|.
TGTGCCAGCAGTTTAGAGAATTTTGGGGGAGTCGGACGCACCGGGGAGCTGTTTTTT
CASSLENFGGVGRTGELFF
>TRBJ2-7|TRBV5-5|.|.
TGTGCCAGCACCCCCTGGAGCAGCACCTACGAGCAGTACTTC
CASTPWSSTYEQYF
>TRBJ1-2|TRBV14|.|.
TGTGCCAGCAGGAAGGGGGGAGACAACTATGGCTACACCTTC
CASRKGGDNYGYTF
>TRBJ1-1|TRBV29-1|.|few
TGCAGCGTCCGCCGCGGGGGGGAGGTTGAAGCTTTCTTT
CSVRRGGEVEAFF
>TRBJ1-5|TRBV7-9|.|few
TGTGCCAGCAGCTTAATCGGGGACCAGCCCCAGCATTTT
CASSLIGDQPQHF
>TRBJ2-1|TRBV7-6|TRBD1|.
TGTGCCAGCAGCCCTGGGACAGGAGGGGGGAATGAGCAGTTCTTC
CASSPGTGGGNEQFF
>TRBJ2-2|TRBV9|TRBD1|few
TGTGCCAGCAGCCCCCCCCTTTCGTCCAGGGGGTTCCTAAGGGACACCGGGGAGCTGTTTTTT
CASSPPLSSRGFLRDTGELFF